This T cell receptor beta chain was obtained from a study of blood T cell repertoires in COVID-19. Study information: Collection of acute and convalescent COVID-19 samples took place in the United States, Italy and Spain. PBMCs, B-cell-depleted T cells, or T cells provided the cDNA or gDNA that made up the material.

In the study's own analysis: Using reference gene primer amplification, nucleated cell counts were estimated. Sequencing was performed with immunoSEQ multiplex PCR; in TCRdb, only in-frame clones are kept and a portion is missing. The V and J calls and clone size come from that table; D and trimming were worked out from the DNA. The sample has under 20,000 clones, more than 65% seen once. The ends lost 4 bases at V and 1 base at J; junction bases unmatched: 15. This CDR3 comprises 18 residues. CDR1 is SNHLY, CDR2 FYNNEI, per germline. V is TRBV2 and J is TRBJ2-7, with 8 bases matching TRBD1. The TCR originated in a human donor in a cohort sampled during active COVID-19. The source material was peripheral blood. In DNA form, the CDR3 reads TGTGCCAGCAGTGTCGTAGTTTTTAGGGACAGGACTTCCTACGAGCAGTACTTC. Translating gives CASSVVVFRDRTSYEQYF.